This T cell receptor beta chain was identified during a study of blood T cell repertoires in COVID-19. Seattle-derived patients entered the study during active infection and were followed longitudinally. The ends were cut back, 0 bases at V and 4 bases at J, with 6 bases in the middle. Germline CDR1 is SGHDN and CDR2 is FVKESK. This CDR3 contains 13 residues. Per the study methods: Researchers report that nucleated cell counts were estimated from reference gene primer amplification. Clones were read by immunoSEQ multiplex PCR, and TCRdb kept only the in-frame ones, dropping some. The V and J calls and the clone size are those of that table, but D and trimming were determined from the DNA. This table has 150,000 to 200,000 clones, 70% to 90% appearing once. This clone has more than one count but fewer than ten.

This receptor was obtained from a man aged 55 to 70 with COVID-19, enrolled during active disease. The sample was peripheral blood. V usage is TRBV14 and J usage is TRBJ1-2; D call uncertain. The CDR3 region is CASSQENSYGYTF. In DNA form, the CDR3 reads TGTGCCAGCAGCCAAGAAAATAGCTATGGCTACACCTTC.